This T cell receptor (beta chain) was recorded in a study of cytomegalovirus exposure and HLA in healthy donors. About the research overall: Early released data comprised tens of millions of unique TCRs from HLA-typed donors. Whole-study findings and limits: A missense DCLRE1C variant was associated with V- and J-gene trimming of TCR beta chains in a later analysis, and an independent cohort replicated the association.

The PCR employed 60 Vbeta primers together with 13 Jbeta primers. Produced via immunoSEQ multiplex PCR; TCRdb's table is partial and in-frame only. Of some 140,000 clones listed, 73% are singletons. Per germline, CDR1 MGHRA and CDR2 YSYEKL. CDR3 length: 18 amino acids. After removal of 1 base from V and 2 bases from J, the junction contained 9 bases not matched to a gene. Concerning this clone: Antigen unknown.

The sample consisted of PBMCs. The V and J genes are TRBV4-1 and TRBJ1-5; 9 bases are a match to TRBD1. The clonotype originates from a woman aged 40 to 49 in good health and CMV-seronegative. The CDR3 region has the DNA TGCGCCAGCAGCCAAGGGCTAATTACAGGGGGCCGCAATCAGCCCCAGCATTTT. It yields the protein CASSQGLITGGRNQPQHF.